These T cell receptor beta chains were read from a single sample in a study of T cell changes during pregnancy in multiple sclerosis. Clones were sequenced by immunoSEQ multiplex PCR, and TCRdb holds only the in-frame ones, with some missing. Of more than 70,000 clones in the sample, around 93% are singletons; the top ten hold over 2%. The specimen was peripheral blood, collected in the second trimester of pregnancy. These receptors were obtained from a female donor with multiple sclerosis, enrolled in a pregnancy study. The CDR3 runs from the conserved cysteine through the conserved F or W. The order of the fields is CDR3 protein, CDR3 DNA, CDR3 length, D gene, clone size, V gene, J gene. A D gene is named only where the DNA matches it firmly. The size of a clone is reported for some rows only, either as once, few or many, or as a class for expanded clones.

CDR3 protein: CASSLAGQGSYEQYF
CDR3 DNA: TGTGCCAGCAGCCTGGCGGGACAGGGATCCTACGAGCAGTACTTC
CDR3 length: 15
D gene: TRBD1
clone size: .
V gene: TRBV14
J gene: TRBJ2-7

CDR3 protein: CASSPSPYEQYF
CDR3 DNA: TGTGCCAGCAGCCCCAGTCCCTACGAGCAGTACTTC
CDR3 length: 12
D gene: .
clone size: .
V gene: TRBV6-5
J gene: TRBJ2-7

CDR3 protein: CASSEGQGITIYF
CDR3 DNA: TGTGCCAGCAGCGAAGGACAGGGGATCACCATATATTTT
CDR3 length: 13
D gene: TRBD1
clone size: .
V gene: TRBV9
J gene: TRBJ1-3

CDR3 protein: CASSPGGGAETQYF
CDR3 DNA: TGTGCCAGCAGCCCTGGCGGGGGGGCCGAGACCCAGTACTTC
CDR3 length: 14
D gene: TRBD2
clone size: .
V gene: TRBV13
J gene: TRBJ2-5

CDR3 protein: CAIRKTSGGGKQETQYF
CDR3 DNA: TGTGCCATCAGGAAGACTAGCGGGGGAGGAAAACAAGAGACCCAGTACTTC
CDR3 length: 17
D gene: TRBD2
clone size: .
V gene: TRBV10-3
J gene: TRBJ2-5

CDR3 protein: CASRGTVANTEAFF
CDR3 DNA: TGTGCCAGCAGGGGGACAGTTGCTAACACTGAAGCTTTCTTT
CDR3 length: 14
D gene: TRBD1
clone size: .
V gene: TRBV6-6
J gene: TRBJ1-1

CDR3 protein: CASSFRLTAGETQYF
CDR3 DNA: TGCGCCAGCAGTTTCAGACTGACAGCGGGAGAGACCCAGTACTTC
CDR3 length: 15
D gene: .
clone size: .
V gene: TRBV5-1
J gene: TRBJ2-5

CDR3 protein: CASSDLGQGRVNEQFF
CDR3 DNA: TGCGCCAGCAGTGACCTAGGACAGGGGAGAGTCAATGAGCAGTTCTTC
CDR3 length: 16
D gene: TRBD1
clone size: .
V gene: TRBV10-1
J gene: TRBJ2-1

CDR3 protein: CATSRDLDPNTEAFF
CDR3 DNA: TGTGCCACCAGCAGAGATCTAGACCCGAACACTGAAGCTTTCTTT
CDR3 length: 15
D gene: .
clone size: .
V gene: TRBV15
J gene: TRBJ1-1

CDR3 protein: CSVSTGEHGELFF
CDR3 DNA: TGCAGCGTTTCAACAGGGGAGCACGGGGAGCTGTTTTTT
CDR3 length: 13
D gene: TRBD1
clone size: once
V gene: TRBV29-1
J gene: TRBJ2-2

CDR3 protein: CASSQDFQGLAGVDTQYF
CDR3 DNA: TGCGCCAGCAGCCAAGATTTCCAGGGACTAGCGGGAGTAGATACGCAGTATTTT
CDR3 length: 18
D gene: TRBD2
clone size: .
V gene: TRBV4-1
J gene: TRBJ2-3

CDR3 protein: CASSDGQGSYNEQFF
CDR3 DNA: TGTGCCAGCAGTGACGGACAGGGCTCCTACAATGAGCAGTTCTTC
CDR3 length: 15
D gene: TRBD1
clone size: .
V gene: TRBV6-1
J gene: TRBJ2-1

CDR3 protein: CASSPAGGQETQYF
CDR3 DNA: TGCGCCAGCAGCCCAGCGGGGGGCCAAGAGACCCAGTACTTC
CDR3 length: 14
D gene: TRBD2
clone size: .
V gene: TRBV4-1
J gene: TRBJ2-5

CDR3 protein: CASSPVLDSNQPQHF
CDR3 DNA: TGTGCCAGTAGTCCTGTATTAGATAGCAATCAGCCCCAGCATTTT
CDR3 length: 15
D gene: .
clone size: .
V gene: TRBV19
J gene: TRBJ1-5

CDR3 protein: CASSPTPGDNEKLFF
CDR3 DNA: TGTGCCAGCAGCCCCACCCCAGGGGATAATGAAAAACTGTTTTTT
CDR3 length: 15
D gene: .
clone size: .
V gene: TRBV7-9
J gene: TRBJ1-4

CDR3 protein: CAISNPGQGSNQPQHF
CDR3 DNA: TGTGCCATCAGTAACCCGGGACAGGGGAGTAACCAGCCCCAGCATTTT
CDR3 length: 16
D gene: TRBD1
clone size: .
V gene: TRBV10-3
J gene: TRBJ1-5

CDR3 protein: CASSGMGGSNQPQHF
CDR3 DNA: TGTGCCAGCAGTGGAATGGGGGGTAGCAATCAGCCCCAGCATTTT
CDR3 length: 15
D gene: .
clone size: .
V gene: TRBV6-1
J gene: TRBJ1-5

CDR3 protein: CASSIRIAGSYEQYF
CDR3 DNA: TGTGCCAGTAGTATAAGAATAGCGGGCTCCTACGAGCAGTACTTC
CDR3 length: 15
D gene: TRBD2
clone size: .
V gene: TRBV19
J gene: TRBJ2-7

CDR3 protein: CSVGEGVNTIYF
CDR3 DNA: TGCAGCGTTGGAGAAGGGGTTAACACCATATATTTT
CDR3 length: 12
D gene: .
clone size: once
V gene: TRBV29-1
J gene: TRBJ1-3

CDR3 protein: CASSGTGDYEQYF
CDR3 DNA: TGTGCCAGCAGCGGGACAGGTGATTACGAGCAGTACTTC
CDR3 length: 13
D gene: TRBD1
clone size: few
V gene: TRBV2
J gene: TRBJ2-7

CDR3 protein: CASSYSGELDYGYTF
CDR3 DNA: TGCGCCAGCAGCTACTCAGGGGAGTTGGACTATGGCTACACCTTC
CDR3 length: 15
D gene: .
clone size: .
V gene: TRBV5-1
J gene: TRBJ1-2

CDR3 protein: CASSPWGTEAFF
CDR3 DNA: TGTGCCAGCAGTCCGTGGGGGACAGAAGCTTTCTTT
CDR3 length: 12
D gene: .
clone size: once
V gene: TRBV6-1
J gene: TRBJ1-1

CDR3 protein: CASSPRDTESHEAFF
CDR3 DNA: TGTGCCAGCTCACCCCGGGACACCGAGAGCCACGAAGCTTTCTTT
CDR3 length: 15
D gene: .
clone size: .
V gene: TRBV18
J gene: TRBJ1-1

CDR3 protein: CASSATGVLSYNEQFF
CDR3 DNA: TGTGCCAGCTCAGCGACAGGGGTTTTATCCTACAATGAGCAGTTCTTC
CDR3 length: 16
D gene: TRBD1
clone size: .
V gene: TRBV18
J gene: TRBJ2-1

CDR3 protein: CASSQRQGRNQPQHF
CDR3 DNA: TGCGCCAGCAGCCAACGGCAGGGGAGAAATCAGCCCCAGCATTTT
CDR3 length: 15
D gene: .
clone size: .
V gene: TRBV4-1
J gene: TRBJ1-5

CDR3 protein: CAISEGRAGELFF
CDR3 DNA: TGTGCCATCAGTGAGGGCAGGGCCGGGGAGCTGTTTTTT
CDR3 length: 13
D gene: .
clone size: .
V gene: TRBV10-3
J gene: TRBJ2-2

CDR3 protein: CASSGTGIYNEQFF
CDR3 DNA: TGCGCCAGCTCCGGGACAGGGATCTACAATGAGCAGTTCTTC
CDR3 length: 14
D gene: TRBD1
clone size: .
V gene: TRBV5-1
J gene: TRBJ2-1

CDR3 protein: CASSQDWDSTNEKLFF
CDR3 DNA: TGTGCCAGCAGCCAAGATTGGGACAGTACGAATGAAAAACTGTTTTTT
CDR3 length: 16
D gene: TRBD1
clone size: .
V gene: TRBV4-2
J gene: TRBJ1-4

CDR3 protein: CASSQLGSNYGYTF
CDR3 DNA: TGTGCCAGCAGCCAACTCGGTTCTAACTATGGCTACACCTTC
CDR3 length: 14
D gene: .
clone size: .
V gene: TRBV14
J gene: TRBJ1-2

CDR3 protein: CASPPGVDPFF
CDR3 DNA: TGCGCCAGTCCTCCCGGGGTCGATCCGTTTTTT
CDR3 length: 11
D gene: .
clone size: .
V gene: TRBV5-1
J gene: TRBJ1-4

CDR3 protein: CASSLPQQGNYGYTF
CDR3 DNA: TGTGCCAGCAGCTTACCACAACAGGGTAACTATGGCTACACCTTC
CDR3 length: 15
D gene: .
clone size: .
V gene: TRBV11-1
J gene: TRBJ1-2

CDR3 protein: CASSQVAGTDSF
CDR3 DNA: TGCGCCAGCAGTCAAGTGGCCGGGACAGATTCGTTC
CDR3 length: 12
D gene: TRBD1
clone size: .
V gene: TRBV23-1
J gene: TRBJ2-7

CDR3 protein: CASSVNPSGSGADTQYF
CDR3 DNA: TGTGCCAGCAGCGTAAATCCTAGCGGGAGTGGGGCAGATACGCAGTATTTT
CDR3 length: 17
D gene: TRBD2
clone size: .
V gene: TRBV9
J gene: TRBJ2-3

CDR3 protein: CASSLGSGRAVETQYF
CDR3 DNA: TGTGCCAGCAGCTTGGGTAGCGGGAGGGCGGTCGAGACCCAGTACTTC
CDR3 length: 16
D gene: TRBD2
clone size: .
V gene: TRBV5-4
J gene: TRBJ2-5

CDR3 protein: CASSPPLRQGVFREQYF
CDR3 DNA: TGTGCCAGCAGCCCACCTTTGAGACAGGGGGTCTTTCGCGAGCAGTACTTC
CDR3 length: 17
D gene: TRBD1
clone size: .
V gene: TRBV7-8
J gene: TRBJ2-7

CDR3 protein: CASNMGTRDEQYF
CDR3 DNA: TGTGCCAGCAATATGGGGACTCGGGACGAGCAGTACTTC
CDR3 length: 13
D gene: .
clone size: .
V gene: TRBV9
J gene: TRBJ2-7

CDR3 protein: CASSFGQGTEAFF
CDR3 DNA: TGTGCCAGCAGCTTCGGACAAGGAACTGAAGCTTTCTTT
CDR3 length: 13
D gene: .
clone size: once
V gene: TRBV5-4
J gene: TRBJ1-1

CDR3 protein: CASKGGPTDTQYF
CDR3 DNA: TGTGCCAGCAAGGGGGGGCCAACAGATACGCAGTATTTT
CDR3 length: 13
D gene: .
clone size: .
V gene: TRBV7-9
J gene: TRBJ2-3

CDR3 protein: CASSPHLDRGFYNEQFF
CDR3 DNA: TGTGCCAGCAGCCCTCACCTTGACAGGGGCTTTTACAATGAGCAGTTCTTC
CDR3 length: 17
D gene: TRBD1
clone size: .
V gene: TRBV7-9
J gene: TRBJ2-1

CDR3 protein: CASSPPEKHEQFF
CDR3 DNA: TGTGCCAGCAGCCCCCCTGAGAAGCATGAGCAGTTCTTC
CDR3 length: 13
D gene: .
clone size: .
V gene: TRBV7-2
J gene: TRBJ2-1

CDR3 protein: CASSQAGDYEQYF
CDR3 DNA: TGTGCCAGCAGCCAAGCAGGGGACTACGAGCAGTACTTC
CDR3 length: 13
D gene: .
clone size: .
V gene: TRBV4-2
J gene: TRBJ2-7

CDR3 protein: CAGARNGGSNQPQHF
CDR3 DNA: TGTGCCGGTGCTCGAAACGGGGGAAGCAATCAGCCCCAGCATTTT
CDR3 length: 15
D gene: .
clone size: .
V gene: TRBV19
J gene: TRBJ1-5

CDR3 protein: CASSIAGITYNEQFF
CDR3 DNA: TGTGCCAGTAGTATAGCGGGGATAACCTACAATGAGCAGTTCTTC
CDR3 length: 15
D gene: .
clone size: .
V gene: TRBV19
J gene: TRBJ2-1

CDR3 protein: CASSWALDYEQYF
CDR3 DNA: TGTGCCAGCAGTTGGGCCTTAGATTACGAGCAGTACTTC
CDR3 length: 13
D gene: .
clone size: once
V gene: TRBV27
J gene: TRBJ2-7

CDR3 protein: CASIDVRSTVNYGYTF
CDR3 DNA: TGTGCCAGCATCGATGTAAGGTCGACAGTAAACTATGGCTACACCTTC
CDR3 length: 16
D gene: .
clone size: .
V gene: TRBV2
J gene: TRBJ1-2

CDR3 protein: CASSAASTDTQYF
CDR3 DNA: TGTGCCAGTAGTGCGGCTAGCACAGATACGCAGTATTTT
CDR3 length: 13
D gene: .
clone size: .
V gene: TRBV19
J gene: TRBJ2-3

CDR3 protein: CASSQLGGPSTDTQYF
CDR3 DNA: TGTGCCAGCAGTCAGCTGGGGGGGCCGAGCACAGATACGCAGTATTTT
CDR3 length: 16
D gene: .
clone size: .
V gene: TRBV11-3
J gene: TRBJ2-3

CDR3 protein: CAWSQGSQPQHF
CDR3 DNA: TGTGCCTGGAGCCAGGGCAGTCAGCCCCAGCATTTT
CDR3 length: 12
D gene: .
clone size: once
V gene: TRBV30
J gene: TRBJ1-5

CDR3 protein: CASRPDRNTEAFF
CDR3 DNA: TGTGCCAGCAGACCCGACAGGAACACTGAAGCTTTCTTT
CDR3 length: 13
D gene: .
clone size: once
V gene: TRBV2
J gene: TRBJ1-1